Listed below are T cell receptor beta chains from one sample, sequenced in a study of blood T cell repertoires in COVID-19. Measured with immunoSEQ multiplex PCR; TCRdb has only the in-frame clones, and not every one. The data show around 140,000 clones, roughly 87% seen once. The sample was PBMCs or T cells enriched from blood (not recorded which). Every receptor here comes from a woman aged 40 to 55 who had been exposed to COVID-19. The conserved cysteine and the conserved F or W are not part of the CDR3 here. Clone sizes are given selectively: once, few, many, or a class where the clone is expanded.

v_call: TRBV18
j_call: TRBJ2-7
clone_size: few
cdr3_aa: ASSRGQGAYEQY

v_call: TRBV6-4
j_call: TRBJ2-7
clone_size: -
cdr3_aa: ASSDSQGLEGCEQY

v_call: TRBV5-1
j_call: TRBJ2-1
clone_size: -
cdr3_aa: ASSFSAAGNEQF

v_call: TRBV19
j_call: TRBJ2-7
clone_size: -
cdr3_aa: ASSMSLNSYEQY

v_call: TRBV28
j_call: TRBJ1-3
clone_size: -
cdr3_aa: ASSFVRGSGNTIY

v_call: TRBV7-9
j_call: TRBJ1-1
clone_size: -
cdr3_aa: ASSLISTEAF

v_call: TRBV2
j_call: TRBJ1-5
clone_size: few
cdr3_aa: ASSVQPTGLNQPQH

v_call: TRBV6-4
j_call: TRBJ2-3
clone_size: once
cdr3_aa: ASSPSGSSTDTQY

v_call: TRBV7-6
j_call: TRBJ2-7
clone_size: -
cdr3_aa: ASSLVAGGPGEQY

v_call: TRBV16
j_call: TRBJ2-3
clone_size: few
cdr3_aa: ASSQSGGRPTDTQY

v_call: TRBV29-1
j_call: TRBJ1-2
clone_size: -
cdr3_aa: SVETGLDANYGYT

v_call: TRBV18
j_call: TRBJ2-6
clone_size: -
cdr3_aa: ASSNDRVGANVLT

v_call: TRBV25-1
j_call: TRBJ1-2
clone_size: -
cdr3_aa: ASSDPGQGLYGYT

v_call: TRBV7-2
j_call: TRBJ2-5
clone_size: -
cdr3_aa: ASGGQGPETQY

v_call: TRBV5-1
j_call: TRBJ2-7
clone_size: -
cdr3_aa: ASSLTPGQGQVLREQY

v_call: TRBV6-5
j_call: TRBJ2-2
clone_size: -
cdr3_aa: ASRMGPTGELF

v_call: TRBV10-3
j_call: TRBJ1-1
clone_size: -
cdr3_aa: AISPGTGVPTEAF

v_call: TRBV5-1
j_call: TRBJ1-5
clone_size: -
cdr3_aa: ASRAGTGSKQPQH

v_call: TRBV29-1
j_call: TRBJ2-4
clone_size: once
cdr3_aa: SVVRQGTKNIQY

v_call: TRBV28
j_call: TRBJ1-6
clone_size: -
cdr3_aa: ASSSPGSYNSPLH

v_call: TRBV12-5
j_call: TRBJ2-1
clone_size: -
cdr3_aa: ASGLTLAAQF

v_call: TRBV7-2
j_call: TRBJ2-1
clone_size: -
cdr3_aa: ASSRGGGFLGDEQF

v_call: TRBV12-3/TRBV12-4
j_call: TRBJ2-5
clone_size: -
cdr3_aa: ASRDFQETQY

v_call: TRBV3-1/TRBV3-2
j_call: TRBJ1-2
clone_size: -
cdr3_aa: ASSRTRDSSNYGYT

v_call: TRBV5-1
j_call: TRBJ2-6
clone_size: -
cdr3_aa: ASSLAGTGGSGANVLT

v_call: TRBV3-1/TRBV3-2
j_call: TRBJ1-1
clone_size: -
cdr3_aa: ASSQYNRGANTEAF

v_call: TRBV5-4
j_call: TRBJ2-2
clone_size: -
cdr3_aa: ASTPGTSEVTGELF

v_call: TRBV5-1
j_call: TRBJ2-2
clone_size: -
cdr3_aa: ASGWTGGTGELF

v_call: TRBV5-1
j_call: TRBJ1-1
clone_size: -
cdr3_aa: ASSVREANTEAF

v_call: TRBV10-3
j_call: TRBJ1-1
clone_size: -
cdr3_aa: AITGQVNTEAF

v_call: TRBV5-6
j_call: TRBJ2-3
clone_size: -
cdr3_aa: ASSWGGQGGTDTQY

v_call: TRBV5-1
j_call: TRBJ2-7
clone_size: -
cdr3_aa: ASSLITDRVHEQY

v_call: TRBV28
j_call: TRBJ1-2
clone_size: -
cdr3_aa: ASSLSGYGYT

v_call: TRBV4-1
j_call: TRBJ2-2
clone_size: -
cdr3_aa: ASSQGADSTGELF

v_call: TRBV6-1
j_call: TRBJ1-2
clone_size: once
cdr3_aa: ASSGRGSAAGYGYT

v_call: TRBV20-1
j_call: TRBJ2-5
clone_size: -
cdr3_aa: SAPGGETQY

v_call: TRBV28
j_call: TRBJ1-5
clone_size: -
cdr3_aa: ASRAGTGDQPQH

v_call: TRBV19
j_call: TRBJ1-2
clone_size: -
cdr3_aa: ASSMGDYGYT

v_call: TRBV6-5
j_call: TRBJ2-7
clone_size: -
cdr3_aa: ASRTGTRNYEQY

v_call: TRBV12-3/TRBV12-4
j_call: TRBJ2-1
clone_size: -
cdr3_aa: ASSLRDRVEF

v_call: TRBV7-9
j_call: TRBJ2-1
clone_size: -
cdr3_aa: ASSPSYEQF

v_call: TRBV5-1
j_call: TRBJ1-1
clone_size: -
cdr3_aa: ASSLSTGLNTEAF

v_call: TRBV7-9
j_call: TRBJ2-3
clone_size: -
cdr3_aa: ASSFGATGGDTQY

v_call: TRBV5-5
j_call: TRBJ1-1
clone_size: -
cdr3_aa: ASSFWGANTEAF

v_call: TRBV6-4
j_call: TRBJ2-2
clone_size: -
cdr3_aa: ASSDSIGQGASGELF

v_call: TRBV28
j_call: TRBJ1-2
clone_size: -
cdr3_aa: ASSEGATDGYT

v_call: TRBV11-2
j_call: TRBJ1-4
clone_size: -
cdr3_aa: ASSSPGNWGGLEKLF